The 6 T cell receptor beta chains given below trace back to one sample, sequenced in a study of T cell responses to AZD1222 COVID-19 vaccine. Using immunoSEQ multiplex PCR, the repertoire was profiled, and TCRdb retains in-frame clones only, with some absent. The table lists 100,000 to 150,000 clones, roughly 84% of them singletons. The starting material was peripheral blood, obtained on day 0 of AZD1222 vaccination. The receptors were gathered from an adult in good health.

Of note for this clone: Other DNA sequences in this specimen translate into the identical CDR3. CDR3 coding DNA: TGTGCCAGCAGCGTAGGCGGGGCAAGCAATCAGCCCCAGCATTTT. It yields the protein CASSVGGASNQPQHF. The chain combines TRBV9 with TRBJ1-5; D may be TRBD1 (5 bases). CDR1 and CDR2 (germline): SGDLS, YYNGEE. V dropped 0 bases and J dropped 1 base, with 8 bases sitting between them. CDR3 length: 15 residues.

This rearrangement joins TRBV9 to TRBJ2-5; 8 bases match TRBD1. This CDR3 comprises 16 residues. The V and J ends lost 3 bases and 5 bases, in that order; junction bases with no gene match: 12. CDR1 is SGDLS and CDR2 is YYNGEE in the germline V gene. DNA of the CDR3: TGTGCCAGCAGCGAGGGCCTTACAGGGGGTGAGGAGACCCAGTACTTC. Residues: CASSEGLTGGEETQYF.

V is TRBV19 and J is TRBJ2-4; D unresolved. Trimming shortened V by 3 bases and J by 8 bases, and 11 bases separated the two germline ends. Germline V lookup: CDR1 LNHDA, CDR2 SQIVND (reference sequence). This CDR3 has 13 amino acids. CDR3 in amino acids: CASSINAADIQYF. In DNA, the CDR3 is TGTGCCAGTAGTATTAATGCGGCGGACATTCAGTACTTC.

CDR3 residues: CATSETDRGQHF. The CDR3 DNA sequence: TGTGCCACCAGTGAAACGGACAGGGGACAGCATTTT. The chain combines TRBV24-1 with TRBJ1-5, with 9 positions matching TRBD1. The CDR3 covers 12 residues. Trimming removed 4 bases from V and 13 bases from J; junction bases left unmatched: 4. CDR1 is KGHDR, CDR2 SFDVKD, per germline.

The chain recombines TRBV9 with TRBJ2-5; D possibly corresponds to TRBD2 (6 bases). In germline, CDR1 is SGDLS, CDR2 YYNGEE. With 2 bases removed from V and 4 bases from J, the gap between germline ends came to 15 bases. The CDR3 is 15 amino acids. The CDR3 coding sequence is TGTGCCAGCAGCGTGTCACCTAGCGCCCCAGAGACCCAGTACTTC. Translated, it gives CASSVSPSAPETQYF. Supplemented by reference TRBV9 and TRBJ2-5, the full variable domain reads DSGVTQTPKHLITATGQRVTLRCSPRSGDLSVYWYQQSLDQGLQFLIQYYNGEERAKGNILERFSAQQFPDLHSELNLSSLELGDSALYFCASSVSPSAPETQYFGPGTRLLVL.

The chain combines TRBV6-5 with TRBJ1-2; D is unclear. Looked up from germline, CDR1 is MNHEY and CDR2 is SVGAGI. Trimming removed 2 bases from V and 1 base from J, with 5 bases in between. The CDR3 covers 13 residues. CDR3 amino acids: CASSYDGNYGYTF. As DNA, the CDR3 is TGTGCCAGCAGTTACGACGGTAACTATGGCTACACCTTC.